This T cell receptor (beta chain) originates from a study of T cell changes during pregnancy in multiple sclerosis. Here immunoSEQ multiplex PCR was the method, and the copy in TCRdb shows in-frame clones only, minus some. The profile covers some 100,000 clones, with around 94% appearing a single time and 1% to 1.5% taken by the ten largest. This specimen was peripheral blood, taken in the second trimester of pregnancy. The TCR comes from a female donor with multiple sclerosis, enrolled in a pregnancy study.

The CDR3 DNA follows: TGTGCCAGCAGCTTACGGACAGTCCCTAATGAAAAACTGTTTTTT. Residues: CASSLRTVPNEKLFF. This chain uses TRBV5-8 with TRBJ1-4; possibly TRBD1 for D (6 bases). This CDR3 contains 15 residues. Trimming took 2 bases from V and 3 from J, leaving 11 bases between them. The germline V gene encodes CDR1 SGHTS and CDR2 YDEGEE. The full variable domain, with the rest looked up from reference TRBV5-8 and TRBJ1-4, is EAGVTQSPTHLIKTRGQQATLRCSPISGHTSVYWYQQALGLGLQFLLWYDEGEERNRGNFPPRFSGRQFPNYSSELNVNALELEDSALYLCASSLRTVPNEKLFFGSGTQLSVL.